The TCR beta chain described here comes from a study of graft-versus-host responses after intestinal transplantation. Study overall: Each of the recipients got a multivisceral, liver-intestinal, or isolated intestinal transplant. Among the recipients, all got anti-thymocyte globulin induction and then tacrolimus and steroids for 2 to 3 years. The study, taken as a whole, reports: Patients who carried graft-donor T cell macrochimerism also had high graft-versus-host to host-versus-graft clonal ratios in their allografts. Recipient marrow showed GvH clones, some seen first in ileum or blood.

V shed 4 bases and J 2 bases; nucleotides not matched to a gene: 14. Germline CDR1 reads SGHRS; CDR2 reads YFSETQ. The CDR3 spans 17 residues. Repertoires were generated with immunoSEQ multiplex PCR, while TCRdb's copy carries only in-frame clones and drops some. The sample has 27,000 or so clones, around 76% seen once; the top ten hold roughly 0.7%. In regard to this clone: Its antigen is as yet unknown.

The clonotype originates from a human donor who received an intestinal transplant. The rearrangement joins TRBV5-1 to TRBJ2-7; 8 positions match TRBD1. The sample consisted of unstimulated CD4+ T cells sorted from spleen or lymph node cells, taken before intestinal transplant. This chain's CDR3 is CASSPGVTRGRTYEQYF. The CDR3 DNA sequence: TGCGCCAGCAGCCCTGGGGTAACCAGGGGGCGAACCTACGAGCAGTACTTC.